This T cell receptor (beta chain) derives from a study of T cells in Graves' hyperthyroidism and ophthalmopathy. Study at large: Blood was drawn when the patient was first diagnosed and still untreated.

Graves' hyperthyroidism was deemed stable given no ophthalmopathy progression within 18 months. The study excluded patients with uncontrolled infection, other autoimmune disease, pregnancy or lactation. V was cut by 5 bases and J by 6 bases, with 14 bases left in between. Germline CDR1 reads LNHDA; CDR2 reads SQIVND (reference sequence). This CDR3 has 15 residues. Whole-study results and caveats: Blood also showed most of the thyroid clonotypes that were expanded above 0.001.

This clonotype was detected a few times. What it binds is unknown. Amplification targeted TCR beta CDR3 regions from RNA transcripts. TCR CDR3 underwent first-round RT-PCR with the HTBI primer set. TCRdb analysed the multiplex PCR reads with MiXCR anew, one entry per CDR3 protein. The sample consists of 300,000 to 400,000 distinct CDR3 sequences, roughly 21% of them appearing once. The chain joins TRBV19 to TRBJ1-6; D may be TRBD1 (5 bases). The sequence was obtained from a woman between 50 and 59 years old with Graves' hyperthyroidism. Sequencing was performed on blood. The CDR3 nucleotides are TGTGCCAGTAGTTTGGACACCTATGGTAATTCACCCCTCCACTTT. It codes for CASSLDTYGNSPLHF.